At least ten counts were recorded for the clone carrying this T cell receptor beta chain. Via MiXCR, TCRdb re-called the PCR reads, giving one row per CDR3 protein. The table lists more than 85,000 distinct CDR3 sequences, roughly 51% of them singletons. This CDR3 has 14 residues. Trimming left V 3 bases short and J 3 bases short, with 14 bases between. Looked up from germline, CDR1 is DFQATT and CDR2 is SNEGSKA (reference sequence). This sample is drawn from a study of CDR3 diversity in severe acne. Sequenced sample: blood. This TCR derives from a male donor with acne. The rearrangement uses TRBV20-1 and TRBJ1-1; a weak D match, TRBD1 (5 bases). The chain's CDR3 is CSASPRSGDTEAFF. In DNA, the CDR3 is TGCAGTGCTAGCCCCAGGTCGGGGGACACTGAAGCTTTCTTT.